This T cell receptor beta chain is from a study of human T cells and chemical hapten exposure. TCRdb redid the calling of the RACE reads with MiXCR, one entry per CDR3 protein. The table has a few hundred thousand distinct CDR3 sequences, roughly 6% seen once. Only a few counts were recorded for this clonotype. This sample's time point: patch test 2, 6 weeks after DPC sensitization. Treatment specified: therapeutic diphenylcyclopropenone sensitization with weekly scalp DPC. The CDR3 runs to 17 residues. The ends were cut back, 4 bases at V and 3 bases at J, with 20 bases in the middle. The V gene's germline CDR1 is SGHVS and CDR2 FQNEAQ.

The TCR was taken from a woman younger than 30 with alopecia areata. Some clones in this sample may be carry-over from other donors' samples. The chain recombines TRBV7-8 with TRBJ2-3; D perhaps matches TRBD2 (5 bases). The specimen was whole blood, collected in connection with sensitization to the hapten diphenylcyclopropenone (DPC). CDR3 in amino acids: CASSSRPSRSLTDTQYF. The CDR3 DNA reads TGTGCCAGCAGCTCCCGGCCTAGCCGGTCTTTGACAGATACGCAGTATTTT. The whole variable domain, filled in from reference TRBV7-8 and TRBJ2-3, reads GAGVSQSPRYKVAKRGQDVALRCDPISGHVSLFWYQQALGQGPEFLTYFQNEAQLDKSGLPSDRFFAERPEGSVSTLKIQRTQQEDSAVYLCASSSRPSRSLTDTQYFGPGTRLTVL.